This T cell receptor beta chain is from a study of T-cell reconstitution after alpha-beta-depleted transplantation in children. The table lists this clonotype with many counts. Its target is not known. Study-wide results and caveats: The main origin of T-cell counts and diversity one year after transplant was newly produced T cells. Some patients' high day-60 TCRbeta diversity was attributed to recipient cells surviving conditioning. Expanded graft clones numbering several hundred reportedly gave rise to alpha-beta T cells about two months after transplant.

CDR1 is MNHEY and CDR2 is SVGAGI in the germline V gene. The CDR3 runs 16 residues. The junction had 7 bases not matched to a gene; V was cut back by 3 bases and J by 3 bases. The TCRbeta library incorporated unique molecular identifiers. Each CDR3 protein is one row after TCRdb ran MiXCR on the PCR reads. The sample lists tens of thousands of distinct CDR3 sequences, around 4.7% occurring once. This specimen consisted of PBMCs, mostly from graft donor cells, obtained 180 days after TCRalphabeta/CD19-depleted stem cell transplant. This sequence joins TRBV6-5 and TRBJ2-5, with TRBD2 identical over 10 bases. The origin of this receptor is a boy in the first two years of life who had a stem cell transplant for acute myeloid leukemia, so the T cells may come from the graft donor. For the CDR3, the DNA is TGTGCCAGCAGTTATAATCCTAGCGGGGGCGAAGAGACCCAGTACTTC. Translated: CASSYNPSGGEETQYF.